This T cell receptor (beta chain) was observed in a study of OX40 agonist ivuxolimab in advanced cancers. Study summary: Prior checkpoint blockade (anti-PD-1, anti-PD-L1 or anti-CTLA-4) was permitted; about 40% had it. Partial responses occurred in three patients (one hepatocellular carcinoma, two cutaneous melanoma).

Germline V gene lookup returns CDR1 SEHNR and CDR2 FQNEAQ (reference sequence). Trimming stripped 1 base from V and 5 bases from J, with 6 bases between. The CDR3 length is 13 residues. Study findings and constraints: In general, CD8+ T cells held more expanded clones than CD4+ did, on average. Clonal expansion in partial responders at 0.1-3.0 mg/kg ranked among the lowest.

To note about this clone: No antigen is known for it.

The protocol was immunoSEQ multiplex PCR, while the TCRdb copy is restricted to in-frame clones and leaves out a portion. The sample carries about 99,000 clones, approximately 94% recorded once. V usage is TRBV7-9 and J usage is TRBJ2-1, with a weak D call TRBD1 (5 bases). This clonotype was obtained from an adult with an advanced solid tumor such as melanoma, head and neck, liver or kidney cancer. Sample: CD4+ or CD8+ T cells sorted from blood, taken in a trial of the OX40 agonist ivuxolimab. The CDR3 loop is CASSLGQNNEQFF. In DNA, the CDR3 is TGTGCCAGCAGCTTAGGACAGAACAATGAGCAGTTCTTC. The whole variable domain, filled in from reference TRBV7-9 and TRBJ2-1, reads DTGVSQNPRHKITKRGQNVTFRCDPISEHNRLYWYRQTLGQGPEFLTYFQNEAQLEKSRLLSDRFSAERPKGSFSTLEIQRTEQGDSAMYLCASSLGQNNEQFFGPGTRLTVL.